This T cell receptor (beta chain) was recovered during a study of shared clonotypes between healthy human individuals. Overall study findings and caveats: In contrast to clonotypes shared by all four donors, non-shared clonotypes had lower generation probabilities. Naive subsets generally exceeded memory subsets in estimated richness.

None of the donors, who were healthy HIV-negative adults, had recently had acute infections or vaccinations. This clone was detected only once. What it binds is not known. The table came from immunoSEQ multiplex PCR; TCRdb's copy has only in-frame clones and leaves some out. The table has roughly 2.4 million clones, around 95% seen once. This TCR was recovered from a man younger than 35 in good health. Sequences were obtained from naive CD4+ T cells sorted from blood. Specified subset: CD45RA+ positively selected.

CDR3 sequence: CASSFEAIGSYNSPLHF. Written as DNA, the CDR3 is TGTGCCAGCAGTTTCGAGGCTATCGGCTCCTATAATTCACCCCTCCACTTT. This chain links TRBV28 with TRBJ1-6, with D hard to call. Per the germline V gene, CDR1 is MDHEN and CDR2 is SYDVKM. Deletions cut 3 bases from V and 0 bases from J, with 12 bases between. The CDR3 contains 17 residues. The whole variable domain, remainder taken from reference TRBV28 and TRBJ1-6, is DVKVTQSSRYLVKRTGEKVFLECVQDMDHENMFWYRQDPGLGLRLIYFSYDVKMKEKGDIPEGYSVSREKKERFSLILESASTNQTSMYLCASSFEAIGSYNSPLHFGNGTRLTVT.